Included here is one T cell receptor (beta chain) sequence, with context. Germline CDR1 is MNHEY and CDR2 is SVGAGI. Trimming took off 2 bases at V and 5 bases at J, with 12 bases between the two ends. The CDR3 contains 15 residues. The sample originates from a study of blood T cells in healthy people across ages. For the second PCR, which ran for about 7 to 12 cycles, a sample-barcoded 5' primer and a J-beta primer mix were used. One entry per CDR3 protein, called by TCRdb with MiXCR from the 5' RACE reads. The sample lists some 930,000 distinct CDR3 sequences; under 35% were seen once. A further study also used this sample, focusing on T cells of mothers and their children.

The sequencing input was blood. The J gene is TRBJ1-4, the V gene TRBV6-5; D gene uncertain. The sequence derives from a woman in her forties in good health. CDR3 sequence: CASSYARAQNEKLFF. CDR3 in DNA: TGTGCCAGCAGTTACGCCCGGGCCCAAAATGAAAAACTGTTTTTT.